This passage covers 24 T cell receptor beta chains from one sample sequenced in a study of T cell responses to AZD1222 COVID-19 vaccine. The method was immunoSEQ multiplex PCR; TCRdb's version includes in-frame clones alone and lacks a portion of them. The sample includes 110,000 or so clones, 85% to 90% of them seen just once. The sequences come from peripheral blood, collected 28 days after the second AZD1222 dose. Receptors originate from an adult who received the AZD1222 COVID-19 vaccine.

The V gene is TRBV5-1, the J gene TRBJ1-1; TRBD1 agrees at 9 bases. CDR3 length equals 15 residues. Germline CDR1 reads SGHRS; CDR2 reads YFSETQ. The V segment lost 3 bases and the J segment 0 bases; nucleotides outside the gene matches: 3. CDR3 sequence (DNA): TGCGCCAGCAGCTCGGGACAGGGCCTGAACACTGAAGCTTTCTTT. Its translation: CASSSGQGLNTEAFF.

This clone occurred once. The rearrangement uses TRBV2 and TRBJ1-1; no definite D call. CDR3 size: 13 residues. V was clipped by 3 bases and J by 5 bases, with 10 bases between them. Germline assignment: CDR1 SNHLY and CDR2 FYNNEI. The CDR3 reads CASSDSLGTEAFF. DNA for the CDR3: TGTGCCAGCAGTGATAGTTTAGGGACTGAAGCTTTCTTT.

V gene TRBV30 combines with J gene TRBJ1-5; the D gene is possibly TRBD1 (5 bases). The CDR3 is made up of 16 amino acids. Trimming pared 0 bases from V and 1 base from J, leaving 13 bases between. CDR1 and CDR2 from the germline V gene are GTSNPN and SVGIG (reference sequence). The CDR3 nucleotides are TGTGCCTGGAGTGTACCTCGGGGGAACAGCAATCAGCCCCAGCATTTT. This gives the protein CAWSVPRGNSNQPQHF. Together with reference TRBV30 and TRBJ1-5, the CDR3 gives the full variable domain: SQTIHQWPATLVQPVGSPLSLECTVEGTSNPNLYWYRQAAGRGLQLLFYSVGIGQISSEVPQNLSASRPQDRQFILSSKKLLLSDSGFYLCAWSVPRGNSNQPQHFGDGTRLSIL.

V is TRBV7-6 and J is TRBJ2-3; 9 positions agree with TRBD2. CDR1 is SGHVS and CDR2 is FNYEAQ in the germline V gene. The V and J ends lost 5 bases and 7 bases, in that order; junction bases with no gene match: 13. The CDR3 has 16 amino acids. The CDR3 is CASSLDSGGGINTQYF. The CDR3 bases are TGTGCCAGCAGCCTCGATAGCGGGGGAGGTATCAATACGCAGTATTTT. The variable domain in full, completed from reference TRBV7-6 and TRBJ2-3, reads GAGVSQSPRYKVTKRGQDVALRCDPISGHVSLYWYRQALGQGPEFLTYFNYEAQQDKSGLPNDRFSAERPEGSISTLTIQRTEQRDSAMYRCASSLDSGGGINTQYFGPGTRLTVL.

CDR3 DNA: TGTGCCAGCAGGAGTACAGGGTTCGGTGAAGCTTTCTTT. It codes for CASRSTGFGEAFF. The chain links TRBV11-2 to TRBJ1-1; tentative D call: TRBD1 (6 bases). V was shortened by 6 bases and J by 7 bases, with 15 bases between the two germline ends. Germline assignment: CDR1 SGHAT and CDR2 FQNNGV. This CDR3 is built from 13 residues.

In this sample, this clone turned up a few times. The chain couples TRBV5-5 to TRBJ1-6, with D maybe TRBD1 (5 bases). Per the germline V gene, CDR1 is SGHKS and CDR2 is YYEKEE (reference sequence). V lost 7 bases to trimming and J lost 9 bases, with 17 bases between them. The CDR3 is 14 amino acids. CDR3 in amino acids: CASGAGLPGSPLHF. The CDR3 nucleotides read TGTGCCAGCGGCGCGGGACTTCCAGGTTCACCCCTCCACTTT. Full variable domain (remainder filled in from reference TRBV5-5 and TRBJ1-6): DAGVTQSPTHLIKTRGQQVTLRCSPISGHKSVSWYQQVLGQGPQFIFQYYEKEERGRGNFPDRFSARQFPNYSSELNVNALLLGDSALYLCASGAGLPGSPLHFGNGTRLTVT.

The V gene is TRBV27, the J gene TRBJ1-1; D possibly corresponds to TRBD1 (6 bases). The V gene lost 5 bases and the J gene lost 1 base, with 14 bases spanning the gap. Germline V gene data show CDR1 as MNHEY and CDR2 as SMNVEV (reference sequence). This CDR3 has 15 amino acids. CDR3 DNA: TGTGCCAGCAGTCCACAGCAGGGGAGGAACACTGAAGCTTTCTTT. Its protein is CASSPQQGRNTEAFF.

The V call is TRBV3-1 (or the pseudogene TRBV3-2), the J call TRBJ1-3; TRBD1 matches 7 bases. Germline V gene sequence: CDR1 LGHDT, CDR2 YNNKEL (reference sequence). With 4 bases clipped from V and 2 bases from J, the junction kept 8 bases outside the gene matches. This CDR3 comprises 16 residues. CDR3 in DNA: TGTGCCAGCAGCCCTTACACAGGGGTCGCTGGAAACACCATATATTTT. Its protein product is CASSPYTGVAGNTIYF.

The count of this clone is one. CDR3 protein: CASSTGRYYLNTEAFF. CDR3 bases: TGTGCCAGTAGCACGGGACGCTATTATCTGAACACTGAAGCTTTCTTT. J is TRBJ1-1 and V is TRBV19; D might be TRBD1 (5 bases). The V end was cut by 6 bases, the J end by 0 bases, with 17 bases between. Germline lookup yields CDR1 LNHDA and CDR2 SQIVND (reference sequence). CDR3 length: 16 amino acids.

The genes are TRBV9 and TRBJ2-2, with D possibly matching TRBD2 (6 bases). Deletions cut 0 bases from V and 5 bases from J, with 14 bases between. The CDR3 spans 16 residues. The V gene's germline CDR1 is SGDLS and CDR2 YYNGEE. The CDR3: CASSVAWDLGTGELFF. For the CDR3, the DNA is TGTGCCAGCAGCGTAGCGTGGGACTTGGGTACCGGGGAGCTGTTTTTT.

The J gene is TRBJ2-1, the V gene TRBV6-4; the D call may be TRBD1 or TRBD2 (5 bases each). Germline loops: CDR1 MRHNA, CDR2 SNTAGT. The length of the CDR3 is 17 residues. V gave up 0 bases and J gave up 6 bases, with 18 bases separating them. CDR3 sequence: CASSDSRGVGPGNEQFF. The CDR3 DNA sequence: TGTGCCAGCAGTGACTCGAGGGGAGTGGGCCCGGGCAATGAGCAGTTCTTC.

The chain employs TRBV15 and TRBJ1-5, with 7 bases lining up with TRBD1. This CDR3 region has 17 residues. Trimming took 0 bases from V and 0 from J; bases not matched to a gene: 5. Germline V gene sequence: CDR1 LNHNV, CDR2 YYDKDF (reference sequence). CDR3 sequence reads: CATSRDRGQYSNQPQHF. In DNA, the CDR3 is TGTGCCACCAGCAGAGATAGGGGACAGTATAGCAATCAGCCCCAGCATTTT.

This chain connects TRBV6-5 to TRBJ1-1, with 7 bases identical to TRBD1. The germline V gene has CDR1 MNHEY and CDR2 SVGAGI. This CDR3 has 14 amino acids. J gave up 1 base and V 4 bases, and 3 bases lay outside the gene matches. The CDR3 sequence is CASSLQGSNTEAFF. CDR3 bases: TGTGCCAGCAGTTTACAGGGGTCGAACACTGAAGCTTTCTTT.

The chain employs TRBV10-1 and TRBJ1-2, with D perhaps matching TRBD1 (5 bases). In germline, CDR1 is WNHNN, CDR2 SYGVQD (reference sequence). The CDR3 totals 13 residues. Trimming stripped 4 bases from V and 4 bases from J, with 10 bases between. CDR3 nucleotides: TGCGCCAGCAGTGCCTCTGGGGGCTATGGCTACACCTTC. It is translated as CASSASGGYGYTF.

V is TRBV6-5 and J is TRBJ2-1; TRBD2 matches 9 bases. The CDR3 consists of 15 residues. V shed 2 bases and J 6 bases; nucleotides not matched to a gene: 5. Germline values: CDR1 MNHEY, CDR2 SVGAGI. The CDR3 nucleotides are TGTGCCAGCAGTTACGGCGGGGGGGCCTCCAATGAGCAGTTCTTC. This sequence encodes CASSYGGGASNEQFF.

The gene calls are TRBV12-3 or TRBV12-4 and TRBJ1-2, with D uncertain. The CDR3 sequence is 13 residues long. The V gene lost 1 base and the J gene lost 4 bases, with 7 bases spanning the gap. The CDR3 loop is CASSLGEGYGYTF. CDR3 DNA sequence: TGTGCCAGCAGTTTAGGGGAGGGCTATGGCTACACCTTC.

This sequence joins TRBV11-3 and TRBJ1-2; D might be TRBD1 (5 bases). Trimming took 3 bases from V and 3 from J, leaving 11 bases between them. The CDR3 loop spans 14 amino acids. Germline CDR1 reads SGHNT; CDR2 reads YENEEA. CDR3 nucleotides: TGTGCCAGCAGCTTTGGAGGGGCGCACTATGGCTACACCTTC. This codes for CASSFGGAHYGYTF.

V gene TRBV11-3 combines with J gene TRBJ2-1; D possibly corresponds to TRBD1 (5 bases). The CDR3 is made up of 17 amino acids. The germline V gene has CDR1 SGHNT and CDR2 YENEEA. Trimming left V 3 bases short and J 9 bases short, with 24 bases between. The CDR3 region has the DNA TGTGCCAGCAGCTTTGGGGTCCGGAGTCAGGGTCATTTTGAGCAGTTCTTC. It yields the protein CASSFGVRSQGHFEQFF.

This sequence joins TRBV4-1 and TRBJ1-3, with D perhaps TRBD1 (5 bases). Looked up from germline, CDR1 is MGHRA and CDR2 is YSYEKL. The CDR3 length is 14 residues. Trimming left V 0 bases short and J 2 bases short, with 5 bases between. Here the CDR3 reads CASSQEGAGNTIYF. The CDR3 region has the DNA TGCGCCAGCAGCCAAGAGGGGGCTGGAAACACCATATATTTT.

The chain is built from TRBV5-1 and TRBJ1-1; D remains unclear. The CDR3 has 15 amino acids. CDR1 and CDR2 (germline): SGHRS, YFSETQ. With 0 bases removed from V and 4 bases from J, the gap between germline ends came to 13 bases. The CDR3 region is CASSLGVQRSTEAFF. CDR3 in DNA: TGCGCCAGCAGCTTGGGGGTACAGAGGAGCACTGAAGCTTTCTTT.

The rearrangement joins TRBV19 to TRBJ1-1; the D gene is possibly TRBD1 (5 bases). Per germline, CDR1 LNHDA and CDR2 SQIVND (reference sequence). This CDR3 is built from 13 residues. The V end lost 5 bases, the J end lost 1 base, and 8 bases lay between the germline ends. In nucleotides, the CDR3 is TGTGCCAGTAGTGGGGCCTCGAACACTGAAGCTTTCTTT. Amino acids: CASSGASNTEAFF.

Ten or more counts support this clone. The chain has TRBV5-1 and TRBJ1-1, with D possibly matching TRBD1 (5 bases). V was shortened by 5 bases and J by 3 bases, with 11 bases between the two germline ends. This CDR3 is 13 amino acids long. The germline gives CDR1 SGHRS, CDR2 YFSETQ. The CDR3 is CASRAEGHTEAFF. CDR3 DNA sequence: TGCGCCAGCAGGGCGGAGGGGCACACTGAAGCTTTCTTT.

The chain links TRBV9 to TRBJ1-2, with 10 bases that match TRBD1. The CDR3 length is 14 residues. Looked up from germline, CDR1 is SGDLS and CDR2 is YYNGEE. J lost 5 bases, V lost 5 bases, and 6 bases had no gene match. CDR3 sequence reads: CASRPGQGFYGYTF. Here the CDR3 DNA reads TGTGCCAGCAGGCCGGGACAGGGGTTTTATGGCTACACCTTC.

The chain couples TRBV27 to TRBJ2-7; TRBD2 aligns across 11 bases. The CDR3 has 16 amino acids. Germline V gene data show CDR1 as MNHEY and CDR2 as SMNVEV (reference sequence). V lost 4 bases and J lost 3; bases outside the gene matches: 8. The CDR3 loop reads CASSSNSGGAIYEQYF. As DNA, the CDR3 is TGTGCCAGCAGTTCGAATAGCGGGGGGGCTATCTACGAGCAGTACTTC.